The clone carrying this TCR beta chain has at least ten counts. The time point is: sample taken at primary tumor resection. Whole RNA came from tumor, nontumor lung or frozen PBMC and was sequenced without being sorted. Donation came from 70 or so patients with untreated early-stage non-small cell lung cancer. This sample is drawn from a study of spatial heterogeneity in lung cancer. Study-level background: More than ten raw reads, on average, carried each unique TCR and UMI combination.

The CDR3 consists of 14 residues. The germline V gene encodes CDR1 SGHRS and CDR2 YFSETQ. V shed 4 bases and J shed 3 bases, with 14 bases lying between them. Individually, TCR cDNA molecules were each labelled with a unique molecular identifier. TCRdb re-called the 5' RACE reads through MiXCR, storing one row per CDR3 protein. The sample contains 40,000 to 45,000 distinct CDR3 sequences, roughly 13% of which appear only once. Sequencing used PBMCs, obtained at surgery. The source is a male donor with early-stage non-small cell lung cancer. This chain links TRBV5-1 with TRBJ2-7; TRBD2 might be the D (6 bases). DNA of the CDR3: TGCGCCAGCAGCGTTAGCGGTACCCTCTACGAGCAGTACTTC. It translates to CASSVSGTLYEQYF.